The T cell receptor (beta chain) described here comes from a study of T cell responses to AZD1222 COVID-19 vaccine. General observations from the study: Among the donors, most were white British and more were female, and clonal diversity was possibly underestimated.

The assay was immunoSEQ multiplex PCR, and TCRdb's table has in-frame clones only and misses some. Found here are approximately 170,000 clones, around nine tenths of them singletons; the top ten hold 1.1%. The analysis combined second doses at about 4 or about 12 weeks. For this clone: Antigen unknown.

Germline loops: CDR1 KGHSH, CDR2 LQKENI. V was pared by 1 base and J by 10 bases, with 20 bases between. There are 16 residues in the CDR3. The specimen was peripheral blood, collected 28 days after the second AZD1222 dose. The receptor was derived from an adult who received the AZD1222 COVID-19 vaccine. This sequence joins TRBV18 and TRBJ2-1, with TRBD1 as a possible D gene (6 bases). The CDR3 protein is CASSPRGPGTLGEQFF. In DNA, the CDR3 is TGTGCCAGCTCACCACGAGGGCCGGGGACACTAGGGGAGCAGTTCTTC.